What follows is one T cell receptor (beta chain) and its context. Its antigen is unidentified. Mismatch repair deficiency was confirmed in all patients, by PCR or immunohistochemistry. Three pembrolizumab responders had their TCRs sequenced. Generated by immunoSEQ multiplex PCR, the TCRdb table keeps only in-frame clones and is missing some. Seen here are 65,000 to 80,000 clones, more than 75% observed once, and the top ten hold about 5%. The entry originates in a study of PD-1 blockade in mismatch repair-deficient tumors. The wider study: Patients had about 13 mismatch repair-deficient cancer types and were previously treated and progressing. Study results and limitations: Rapid post-treatment expansion, then contraction, generally preceding radiologic response, marked tumor-resident clones.

The receptor was derived from an adult with mismatch repair-deficient cancer. Sample: peripheral blood, taken 2 weeks after starting pembrolizumab.

This chain's CDR3 is CASSRAGTGSSYEQYF. Written as DNA, the CDR3 is TGTGCCAGCAGCAGAGCCGGGACAGGGAGCTCCTACGAGCAGTACTTC. The chain carries TRBV9 and TRBJ2-7; 9 bases are a match to TRBD1. Germline V lookup: CDR1 SGDLS, CDR2 YYNGEE. Losses at the gene ends were 4 bases for V and 0 bases for J; bases not matched to a gene: 8. The CDR3 runs 16 residues.